This T cell receptor beta chain came from a study of CD8 T cells in ankylosing spondylitis. Using its own MiXCR run on the 5' RACE reads, TCRdb lists one record per CDR3 protein. The data contain 150,000 to 200,000 distinct CDR3 sequences, roughly 30% of them singletons. Points from the study as a whole: As reported, disease-linked clones showed significant enrichment in matched ankylosing spondylitis synovial fluid.

The CDR3 consists of 11 residues. Looked up from germline, CDR1 is SQVTM and CDR2 is ANQGSEA. V dropped 8 bases and J dropped 10 bases, with 15 bases sitting between them. As concerns this clonotype: Antigen unknown.

This clonotype was obtained from a male donor with ankylosing spondylitis. Specimen: synovial fluid, either unsorted or a sorted T cell fraction (not recorded which). The chain joins TRBV29-1 to TRBJ2-1; tentative D call: TRBD1 (5 bases). The CDR3 protein is CSTRVVGEQFF. CDR3 sequence (DNA): TGCAGCACCAGGGTGGTCGGGGAGCAGTTCTTC.